Presented here are 2 T cell receptor beta chains from one specimen sequenced in a study of T cells after yellow fever vaccination. TCRdb itself ran the 5' RACE reads through MiXCR, one entry per CDR3 protein. The repertoire includes some 290,000 distinct CDR3 sequences, about 10% of them detected once, and over 3% sits in the top ten. The sample was CD4+ T cells sorted from PBMCs, taken 45 days after the yellow fever booster vaccination. The receptors derive from a man between 18 and 29 years old who received the YFV17D yellow fever vaccine.

This clonotype has just a few counts. In DNA, the CDR3 is TGTGCCATCAGTGACGACAATGAGCAGTTCTTC. Its translation is CAISDDNEQFF. The J gene is TRBJ2-1, the V gene TRBV10-3; D gene uncertain. The CDR3 covers 11 residues. The germline CDR1 and CDR2 sequences are ENHRY and SYGVKD. The V and J ends lost 3 bases and 5 bases respectively, with 2 bases between them.

In its sample, this clonotype was seen a few times. The rearrangement joins TRBV20-1 to TRBJ1-5; TRBD1 matches 8 bases. Unmatched junction bases numbered 5, after V lost 6 bases and J lost 1 base. The germline V gene has CDR1 DFQATT and CDR2 SNEGSKA (reference sequence). This CDR3 comprises 14 residues. In nucleotides, the CDR3 is TGCAGTGCCCCCCGGACAGGGAGCAATCAGCCCCAGCATTTT. Protein product: CSAPRTGSNQPQHF.